Reported below is one TCR beta chain. The data originate from a study of monozygotic twins with inflammatory bowel disease. TCRdb re-called the 5' RACE reads; one entry per CDR3 protein, DNA not given. The specimen's table records over 150,000 distinct CDR3 sequences. The CDR3 runs to 12 residues. Germline V gene sequence: CDR1 KGHDR, CDR2 SFDVKD. Sequencing was carried out using blood. The chain uses TRBV24-1 and TRBJ1-1. The clonotype originates from a human donor with ulcerative colitis or Crohn's disease, or a healthy co-twin of an affected twin (not recorded which). The CDR3 sequence: CATRDQNTEAFF.